Listed below are T cell receptor beta chains from one sample, sequenced in a study of T-cell memory formation after mild COVID-19. In TCRdb, the 5' RACE reads were re-called with MiXCR into one record per CDR3 protein. Of 250,000 to 350,000 distinct CDR3 sequences in the sample, about 15% were seen once. The sample consisted of PBMCs or a T cell subset sorted from them (not recorded which). The receptors shown here come from a man younger than 35 who had mild COVID-19 (a few samples of this study predate the infection). Cell type and time point are not known. Both conserved end residues are part of each CDR3. The D gene is left open where the match is weak.

J,V,D,CDR3
TRBJ2-7,TRBV13,.,CASSFGPRGTYEQYF
TRBJ1-1,TRBV15,.,CATSRGSNPAEAFF
TRBJ1-2,TRBV20-1,.,CSARDTGGYGYTF
TRBJ1-1,TRBV7-2,.,CASSLESGGAFF
TRBJ1-1,TRBV15,.,CATSRVLGNTEAFF
TRBJ2-2,TRBV4-1,TRBD2,CASSPRLAGAWELFF
TRBJ1-6,TRBV14,.,CASSQGRLRNSPLHF
TRBJ2-1,TRBV7-9,.,CASSLAQAGNEQFF
TRBJ2-7,TRBV2,.,CASGGSGEQYF
TRBJ1-2,TRBV7-2,.,CASSFYRTSNYGYTF
TRBJ1-1,TRBV28,.,CASSFPGMNTEAFF
TRBJ1-1,TRBV30,TRBD1,CAWSTGTANTEAFF
TRBJ1-2,TRBV15,.,CATNPRGAYGYTF
TRBJ2-1,TRBV12-3/TRBV12-4,TRBD1,CASRQGANNEQFF
TRBJ2-1,TRBV5-6,.,CASRRTGYNEQFF
TRBJ2-1,TRBV18,TRBD1,CASSPGQGGEQFF
TRBJ2-3,TRBV5-4,.,CASSPGALRTDTQYF
TRBJ2-7,TRBV11-2,.,CASSSTGGRNEQYF
TRBJ2-1,TRBV19,.,CASSPVGRADNEQFF
TRBJ1-4,TRBV27,.,CASSLWGVNEKLFF
TRBJ2-5,TRBV6-5,.,CASSYSSGETQYF
TRBJ2-5,TRBV6-5,.,CASGQKETQYF
TRBJ1-1,TRBV18,TRBD1,CASSRAVGTDTEAFF
TRBJ2-7,TRBV10-3,TRBD2,CAIRPGLAGNEQYF
TRBJ1-2,TRBV12-3/TRBV12-4,.,CASSLPGRGYTF
TRBJ2-2,TRBV7-6,TRBD1,CASSPRAGGIGELFF
TRBJ1-1,TRBV7-9,.,CASSSDGVYTEAFF
TRBJ2-3,TRBV18,TRBD1,CASSSPSGGAGTDTQYF
TRBJ1-2,TRBV12-3/TRBV12-4,TRBD1,CASSWGLRTGSYGYTF
TRBJ2-5,TRBV28,.,CASSLLQNQYF
TRBJ2-3,TRBV7-2,.,CASLFRGGTDTQYF
TRBJ2-7,TRBV7-2,.,CASSQLGGVYEQYF
TRBJ2-1,TRBV24-1,TRBD2,CATSVGLGLNNEQFF
TRBJ2-7,TRBV4-1,.,CASSPQRQGAYEQYF
TRBJ2-5,TRBV5-4,.,CASSLSGRETQYF
TRBJ2-7,TRBV7-9,.,CASSVQGLLYEQYF
TRBJ2-5,TRBV24-1,TRBD1,CATRGQVDGTQYF